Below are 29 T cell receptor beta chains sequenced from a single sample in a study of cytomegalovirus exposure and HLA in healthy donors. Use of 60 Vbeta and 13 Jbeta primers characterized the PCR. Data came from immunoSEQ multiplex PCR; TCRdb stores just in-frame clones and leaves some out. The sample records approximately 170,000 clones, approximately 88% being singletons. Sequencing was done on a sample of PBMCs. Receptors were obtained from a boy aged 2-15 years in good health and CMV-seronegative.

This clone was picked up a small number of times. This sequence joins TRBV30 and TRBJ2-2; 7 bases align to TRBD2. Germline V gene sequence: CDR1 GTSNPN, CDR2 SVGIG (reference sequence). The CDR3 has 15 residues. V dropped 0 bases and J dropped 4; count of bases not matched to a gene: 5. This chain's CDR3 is CAWSVGGSGTGELFF. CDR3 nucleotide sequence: TGTGCCTGGAGTGTAGGCGGGAGTGGCACCGGGGAGCTGTTTTTT.

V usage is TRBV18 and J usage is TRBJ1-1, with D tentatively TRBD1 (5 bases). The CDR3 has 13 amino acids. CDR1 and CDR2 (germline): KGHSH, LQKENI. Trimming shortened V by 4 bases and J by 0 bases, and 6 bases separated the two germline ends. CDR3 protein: CASSLTVNTEAFF. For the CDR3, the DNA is TGTGCCAGCTCACTGACAGTGAACACTGAAGCTTTCTTT.

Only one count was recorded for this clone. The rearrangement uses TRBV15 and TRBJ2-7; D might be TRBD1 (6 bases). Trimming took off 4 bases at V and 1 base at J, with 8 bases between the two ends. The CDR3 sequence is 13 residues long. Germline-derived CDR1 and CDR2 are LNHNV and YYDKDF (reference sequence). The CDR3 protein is CATSTGASYEQYF. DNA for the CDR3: TGTGCCACCAGCACAGGGGCTTCCTACGAGCAGTACTTC.

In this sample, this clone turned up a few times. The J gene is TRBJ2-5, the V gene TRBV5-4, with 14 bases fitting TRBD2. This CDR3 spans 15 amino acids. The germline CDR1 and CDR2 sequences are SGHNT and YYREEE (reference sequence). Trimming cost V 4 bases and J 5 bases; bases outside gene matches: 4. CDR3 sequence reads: CASSRLAGGPETQYF. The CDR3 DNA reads TGTGCCAGCAGCAGACTAGCGGGGGGGCCCGAGACCCAGTACTTC.

This chain's CDR3 is CAWTSQRASSYNEQFF. The CDR3 DNA follows: TGTGCCTGGACCTCTCAGCGGGCAAGTTCCTACAATGAGCAGTTCTTC. The chain uses TRBV30 and TRBJ2-1; D might be TRBD2 (6 bases). Germline-derived CDR1 and CDR2 are GTSNPN and SVGIG (reference sequence). V was cut by 4 bases and J by 1 base, with 17 bases left in between. This CDR3 is built from 16 residues.

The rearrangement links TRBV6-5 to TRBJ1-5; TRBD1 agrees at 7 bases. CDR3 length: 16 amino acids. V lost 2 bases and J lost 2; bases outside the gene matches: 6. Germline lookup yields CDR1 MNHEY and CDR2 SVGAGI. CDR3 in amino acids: CASSYRFQGGNQPQHF. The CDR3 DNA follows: TGTGCCAGCAGTTACCGATTTCAGGGGGGCAATCAGCCCCAGCATTTT.

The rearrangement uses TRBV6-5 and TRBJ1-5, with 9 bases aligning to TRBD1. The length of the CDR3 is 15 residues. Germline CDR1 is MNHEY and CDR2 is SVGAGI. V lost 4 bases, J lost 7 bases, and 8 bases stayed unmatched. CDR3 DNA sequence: TGTGCCAGCAGTTCAGGGACAGGGCTTGGGCAGCCCCAGCATTTT. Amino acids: CASSSGTGLGQPQHF.

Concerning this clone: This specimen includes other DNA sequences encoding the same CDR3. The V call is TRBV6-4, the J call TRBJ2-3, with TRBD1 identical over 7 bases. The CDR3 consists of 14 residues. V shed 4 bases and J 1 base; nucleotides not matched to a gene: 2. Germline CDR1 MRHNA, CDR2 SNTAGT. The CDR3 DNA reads TGTGCCAGCAGTGGACAGGGAGGCACAGATACGCAGTATTTT. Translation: CASSGQGGTDTQYF.

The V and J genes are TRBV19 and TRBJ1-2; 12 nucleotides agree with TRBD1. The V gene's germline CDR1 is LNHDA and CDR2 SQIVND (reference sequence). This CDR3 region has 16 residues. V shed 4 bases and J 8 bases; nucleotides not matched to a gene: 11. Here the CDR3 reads CASSRPGTGGAEGYTF. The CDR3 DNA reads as TGTGCCAGTAGTAGACCCGGGACAGGGGGCGCAGAAGGCTACACCTTC.

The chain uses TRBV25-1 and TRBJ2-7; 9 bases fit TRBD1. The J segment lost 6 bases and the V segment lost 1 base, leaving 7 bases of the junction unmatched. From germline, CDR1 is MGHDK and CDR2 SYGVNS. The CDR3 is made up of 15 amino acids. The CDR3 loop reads CASSESGTGRAEQYF. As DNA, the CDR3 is TGTGCCAGCAGTGAATCGGGGACAGGGCGTGCCGAGCAGTACTTC.

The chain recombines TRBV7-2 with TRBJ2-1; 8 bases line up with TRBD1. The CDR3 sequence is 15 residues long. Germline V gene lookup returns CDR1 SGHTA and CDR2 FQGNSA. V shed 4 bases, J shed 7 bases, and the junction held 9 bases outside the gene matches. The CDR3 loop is CASSSGGMASNEQFF. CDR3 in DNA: TGTGCCAGCAGCTCAGGGGGCATGGCATCGAATGAGCAGTTCTTC.

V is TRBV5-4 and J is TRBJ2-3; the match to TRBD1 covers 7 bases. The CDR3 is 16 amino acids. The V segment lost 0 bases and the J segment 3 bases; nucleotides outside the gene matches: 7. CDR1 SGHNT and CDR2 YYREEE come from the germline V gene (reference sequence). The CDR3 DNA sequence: TGTGCCAGCAGCTTGGTGTCAGGGGGATTTACAGATACGCAGTATTTT. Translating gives CASSLVSGGFTDTQYF.

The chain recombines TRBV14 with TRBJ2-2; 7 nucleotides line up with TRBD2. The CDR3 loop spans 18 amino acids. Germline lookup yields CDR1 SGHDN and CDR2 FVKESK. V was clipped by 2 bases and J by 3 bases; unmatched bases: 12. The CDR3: CASSQRTPGGIYTGELFF. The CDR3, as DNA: TGTGCCAGCAGCCAACGCACGCCGGGGGGTATCTACACCGGGGAGCTGTTTTTT.

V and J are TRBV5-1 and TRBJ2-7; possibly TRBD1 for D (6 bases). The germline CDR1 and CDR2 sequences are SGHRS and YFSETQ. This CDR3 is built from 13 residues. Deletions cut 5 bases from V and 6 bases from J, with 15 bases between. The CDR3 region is CASRQSQGGEQYF. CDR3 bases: TGCGCCAGCAGGCAATCACAGGGTGGCGAGCAGTACTTC.

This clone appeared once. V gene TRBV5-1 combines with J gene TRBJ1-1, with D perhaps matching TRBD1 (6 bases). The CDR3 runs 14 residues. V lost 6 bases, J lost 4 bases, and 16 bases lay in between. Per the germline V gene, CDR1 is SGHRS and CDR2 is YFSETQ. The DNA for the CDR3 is TGCGCCAGCAAACCGGGGGGGGCGCCCACTGAAGCTTTCTTT. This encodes CASKPGGAPTEAFF. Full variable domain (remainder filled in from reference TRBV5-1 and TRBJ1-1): KAGVTQTPRYLIKTRGQQVTLSCSPISGHRSVSWYQQTPGQGLQFLFEYFSETQRNKGNFPGRFSGRQFSNSRSEMNVSTLELGDSALYLCASKPGGAPTEAFFGQGTRLTVV.

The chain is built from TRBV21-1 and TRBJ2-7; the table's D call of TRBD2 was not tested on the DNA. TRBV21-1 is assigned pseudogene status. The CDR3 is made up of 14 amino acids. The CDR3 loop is CASGRGGQGDEQYV. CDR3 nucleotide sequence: TGTGCCAGCGGTCGGGGGGGCCAGGGGGACGAGCAGTACGTC.

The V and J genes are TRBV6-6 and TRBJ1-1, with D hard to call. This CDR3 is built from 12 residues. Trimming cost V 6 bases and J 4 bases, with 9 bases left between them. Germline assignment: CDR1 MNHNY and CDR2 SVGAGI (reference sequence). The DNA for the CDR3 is TGTGCCAGCAGCCGAACATCCACTGAAGCTTTCTTT. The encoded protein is CASSRTSTEAFF.

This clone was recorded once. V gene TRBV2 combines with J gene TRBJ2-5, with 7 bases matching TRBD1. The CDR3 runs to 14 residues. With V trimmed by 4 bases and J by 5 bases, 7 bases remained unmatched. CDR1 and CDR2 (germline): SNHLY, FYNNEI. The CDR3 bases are TGTGCCAGCAGTGTACACAGGGGCGGCGAGACCCAGTACTTC. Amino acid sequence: CASSVHRGGETQYF.

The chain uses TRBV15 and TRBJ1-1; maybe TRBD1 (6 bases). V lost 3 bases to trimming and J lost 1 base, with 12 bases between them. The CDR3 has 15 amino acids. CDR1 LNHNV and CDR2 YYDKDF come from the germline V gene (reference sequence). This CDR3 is CATSSGTNGNTEAFF. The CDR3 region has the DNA TGTGCCACCAGCAGCGGGACAAATGGGAACACTGAAGCTTTCTTT.

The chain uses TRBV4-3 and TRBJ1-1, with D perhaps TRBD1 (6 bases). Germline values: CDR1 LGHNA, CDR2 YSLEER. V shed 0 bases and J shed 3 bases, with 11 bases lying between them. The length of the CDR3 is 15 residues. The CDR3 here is CASSQESRGDTEAFF. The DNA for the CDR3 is TGCGCCAGCAGCCAAGAAAGCAGGGGTGACACTGAAGCTTTCTTT.

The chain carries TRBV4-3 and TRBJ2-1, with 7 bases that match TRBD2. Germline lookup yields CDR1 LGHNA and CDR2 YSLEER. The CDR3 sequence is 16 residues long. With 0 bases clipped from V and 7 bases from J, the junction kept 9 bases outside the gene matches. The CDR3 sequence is CASSQDPVAGENEQFF. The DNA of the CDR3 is TGCGCCAGCAGCCAAGATCCGGTAGCGGGCGAGAATGAGCAGTTCTTC.

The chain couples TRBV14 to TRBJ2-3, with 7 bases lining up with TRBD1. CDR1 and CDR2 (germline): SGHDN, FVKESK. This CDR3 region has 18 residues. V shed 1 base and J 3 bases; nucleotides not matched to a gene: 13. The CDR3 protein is CASSQVAKQGSWTDTQYF. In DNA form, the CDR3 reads TGTGCCAGCAGCCAAGTTGCCAAACAGGGGTCGTGGACAGATACGCAGTATTTT.

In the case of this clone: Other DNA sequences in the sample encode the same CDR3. DNA of the CDR3: TGTGCCAGTAGTAAGACAGGTTCCTACGAGCAGTACTTC. It is translated as CASSKTGSYEQYF. J is TRBJ2-7 and V is TRBV19, with D possibly TRBD1 on 6 matching bases. Germline V gene sequence: CDR1 LNHDA, CDR2 SQIVND (reference sequence). The CDR3 sequence is 13 residues long. The ends were cut back, 4 bases at V and 1 base at J, with 8 bases in the middle.

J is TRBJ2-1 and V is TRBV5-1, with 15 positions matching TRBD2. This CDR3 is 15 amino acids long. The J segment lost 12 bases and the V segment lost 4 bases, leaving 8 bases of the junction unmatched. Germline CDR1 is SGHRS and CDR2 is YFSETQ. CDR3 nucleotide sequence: TGCGCCAGCAGCCCGGAGGGACTAGCGGGAGGCCCGCAGTTCTTC. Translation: CASSPEGLAGGPQFF.

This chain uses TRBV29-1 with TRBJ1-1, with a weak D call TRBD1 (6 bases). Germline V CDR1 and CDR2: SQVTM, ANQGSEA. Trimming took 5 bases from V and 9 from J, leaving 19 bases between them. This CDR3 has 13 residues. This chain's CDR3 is CSVPDMGARKAFF. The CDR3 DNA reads TGCAGCGTTCCGGATATGGGGGCCAGGAAAGCTTTCTTT.

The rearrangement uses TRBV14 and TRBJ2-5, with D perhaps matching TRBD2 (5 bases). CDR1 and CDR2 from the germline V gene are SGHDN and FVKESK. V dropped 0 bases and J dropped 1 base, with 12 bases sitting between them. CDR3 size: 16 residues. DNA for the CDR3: TGTGCCAGCAGCCAAGATATCGTGGGGAGCCAAGAGACCCAGTACTTC. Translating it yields CASSQDIVGSQETQYF.

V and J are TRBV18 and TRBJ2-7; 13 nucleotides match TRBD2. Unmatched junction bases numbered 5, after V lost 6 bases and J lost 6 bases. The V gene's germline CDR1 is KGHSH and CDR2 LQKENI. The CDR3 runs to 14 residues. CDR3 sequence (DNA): TGTGCCAGCTCCCCTGGGACTAGCGGGACCGAGCAGTACTTC. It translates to CASSPGTSGTEQYF. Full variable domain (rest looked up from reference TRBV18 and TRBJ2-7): NAGVMQNPRHLVRRRGQEARLRCSPMKGHSHVYWYRQLPEEGLKFMVYLQKENIIDESGMPKERFSAEFPKEGPSILRIQQVVRGDSAAYFCASSPGTSGTEQYFGPGTRLTVT.

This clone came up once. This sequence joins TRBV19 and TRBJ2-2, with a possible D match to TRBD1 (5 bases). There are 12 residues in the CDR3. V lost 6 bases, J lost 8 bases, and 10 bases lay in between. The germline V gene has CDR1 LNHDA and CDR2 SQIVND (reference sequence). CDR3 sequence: CASSRAFGELFF. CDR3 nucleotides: TGTGCCAGTAGCAGGGCGTTTGGGGAGCTGTTTTTT.

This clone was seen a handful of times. The CDR3 region is CASSGLAGGSLGTQYF. CDR3 bases: TGTGCCAGCAGCGGGCTAGCGGGGGGGTCCCTAGGGACCCAGTACTTC. The gene calls are TRBV5-8 and TRBJ2-5; 12 nucleotides line up with TRBD2. Per germline, CDR1 SGHTS and CDR2 YDEGEE. The ends lost 4 bases at V and 7 bases at J; junction bases unmatched: 11. This CDR3 region has 16 residues.